This TCR beta chain is from a study of T cells in Graves' hyperthyroidism and ophthalmopathy. The CDR3 spans 19 residues. Unmatched junction bases numbered 16, after V lost 4 bases and J lost 4 bases. Each 10 ml fresh peripheral blood draw supplied the PBMCs. RNA transcripts yielded amplified TCR beta CDR3 regions. The study used the HTBI primer set for a first-round RT-PCR of the TCR CDR3. TCRdb re-called the multiplex PCR reads through MiXCR, storing one row per CDR3 protein. The repertoire holds about 380,000 distinct CDR3 sequences, with 13% as singletons. This chain connects TRBV12-3 or TRBV12-4 to TRBJ2-6; the match to TRBD2 covers 7 bases. This receptor was obtained from a man aged 30 to 39 with Graves' hyperthyroidism that later progressed to Graves' ophthalmopathy. The specimen was blood. CDR3 bases: TGTGCCAGCAGTTCGTGGGCAGGGAGGGGTTGGGGGGGGGCCAACGTCCTGACTTTC. The encoded protein is CASSSWAGRGWGGANVLTF.